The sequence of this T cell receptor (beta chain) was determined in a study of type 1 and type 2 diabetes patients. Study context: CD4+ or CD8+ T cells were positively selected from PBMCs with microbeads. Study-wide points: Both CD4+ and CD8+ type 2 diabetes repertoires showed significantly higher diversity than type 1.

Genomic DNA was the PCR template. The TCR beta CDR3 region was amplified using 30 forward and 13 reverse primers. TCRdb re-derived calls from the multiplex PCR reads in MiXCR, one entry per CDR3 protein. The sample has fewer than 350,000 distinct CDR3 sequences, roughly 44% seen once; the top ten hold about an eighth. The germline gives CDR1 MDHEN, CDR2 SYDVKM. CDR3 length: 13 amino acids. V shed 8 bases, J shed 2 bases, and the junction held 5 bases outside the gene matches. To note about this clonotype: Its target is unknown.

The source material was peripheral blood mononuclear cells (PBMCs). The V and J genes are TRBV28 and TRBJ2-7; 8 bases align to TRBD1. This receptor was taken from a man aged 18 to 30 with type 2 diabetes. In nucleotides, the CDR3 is TGTGCCAGCCGACAGGGGATCCCCTACGAGCAGTACTTC. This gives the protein CASRQGIPYEQYF.